The rows below give T cell receptor beta chains drawn from one sample of a study of neurological immune-mediated disorders. TCRdb ran MiXCR on the 5' RACE reads and lists one entry per CDR3 protein. The sample contains some 20,000 distinct CDR3 sequences, 7.5% of which appear only once. The sequenced sample consisted of CD8+ T cells from blood. These receptors came from a woman in her twenties or thirties with HTLV-1-associated myelopathy (HAM/TSP). Both conserved end residues are part of each CDR3. Fields, in order: D gene, clone size, V gene, J gene, CDR3 DNA, CDR3 protein. A D gene is named only where the DNA matches it firmly. Size tells how often a clone was seen (once, few, many) or the class of an expanded clone, and some rows leave it out.

TRBD2	many	TRBV20-1	TRBJ2-1	TGCAGTGCTAGACTGACTAGCGGGGGGGTTTACAATGAGCAGTTCTTC	CSARLTSGGVYNEQFF
NA	many	TRBV20-1	TRBJ1-6	TGCAGTGCTAGAGATGGGGGCGGGTCACCCCTCCACTTT	CSARDGGGSPLHF
NA	medium-sized	TRBV5-1	TRBJ1-2	TGCGCCAGCAGCTTGGGCAGTAACTATGGCTACACCTTC	CASSLGSNYGYTF
NA	many	TRBV27	TRBJ1-5	TGTGCCAGCAGTTTATCGGGGGTTCAGCCCCAGCATTTT	CASSLSGVQPQHF
TRBD1	many	TRBV24-1	TRBJ2-1	TGTGCCACCAGTGACCCGACAGGGAGCTCCTACAATGAGCAGTTCTTC	CATSDPTGSSYNEQFF
NA	many	TRBV5-1	TRBJ1-2	TGCGCCAGCAGACGATTCTATGGCTACACCTTC	CASRRFYGYTF
NA	many	TRBV20-1	TRBJ1-5	TGCAGTGCTACCGCGGGGGGGAATCAGCCCCAGCATTTT	CSATAGGNQPQHF
NA	many	TRBV25-1	TRBJ1-3	TGTGCCAGCAGTTTTCAGTTTGTCGGCTCTGGAAACACCATATATTTT	CASSFQFVGSGNTIYF
NA	many	TRBV5-1	TRBJ2-1	TGCGCCAGCAGCTATCCCACCGCAAAAACTTTTGGGGGTTCCTCCTACAATGAGCAGTTCTTC	CASSYPTAKTFGGSSYNEQFF
TRBD2	many	TRBV30	TRBJ2-4	TGTGCCTGGAGTCCCGGGGGGGCCCTAGCCAAAAACATTCAGTACTTC	CAWSPGGALAKNIQYF
NA	many	TRBV9	TRBJ2-3	TGTGCCAGCAGCGTAGACAGCACAGATACGCAGTATTTT	CASSVDSTDTQYF
NA	many	TRBV6-1	TRBJ1-5	TGTGCCAGCAGTGACGCCCTCAATCAGCCCCAGCATTTT	CASSDALNQPQHF
TRBD2	many	TRBV4-2	TRBJ2-3	TGTGCCAGCAGCCAAGAGCGGGGGATAACCACAGATACGCAGTATTTT	CASSQERGITTDTQYF
NA	medium-sized	TRBV20-1	TRBJ2-7	TGCAGTGCTGCTCCTCCGGGACTGGATTACGAGCAGTACTTC	CSAAPPGLDYEQYF
NA	medium-sized	TRBV7-9	TRBJ1-6	TGTGCCAGCAGCTTAACAAGTTCCAATTCACCCCTCCACTTT	CASSLTSSNSPLHF
TRBD1	many	TRBV29-1	TRBJ1-1	TGCAGCCAAGACAGGGGAGCTTTCTTT	CSQDRGAFF
TRBD2	many	TRBV20-1	TRBJ2-1	TGCAGTGCGCCGGCGGGGGAACCCCCGAGCTCCTACAATGAGCAGTTCTTC	CSAPAGEPPSSYNEQFF
NA	many	TRBV20-1	TRBJ2-7	TGCAGTGCTAGAGATTTGAAGGGCTACGAGCAGTACTTC	CSARDLKGYEQYF
TRBD1	many	TRBV24-1	TRBJ2-7	TGTGCCACCAGTGATGACAGGGTCCACGAGCAGTACTTC	CATSDDRVHEQYF
NA	many	TRBV10-3	TRBJ2-3	TGTGCCATCAGGCCGGGACTCACCACAGATACGCAGTATTTT	CAIRPGLTTDTQYF
NA	medium-sized	TRBV7-9	TRBJ2-7	TGTGCCAGCAGCTTAGTGGGGACCACCTACGAGCAGTACTTC	CASSLVGTTYEQYF
TRBD1	many	TRBV9	TRBJ1-1	TGTGCCAGCAGCGGCGGGACAGGGGGCACTGAAGCTTTCTTT	CASSGGTGGTEAFF
NA	many	TRBV6-1	TRBJ2-3	TGTGCCAGCAGTGAAGCCTACGCTAGCGAGACAGATACGCAGTATTTT	CASSEAYASETDTQYF
NA	many	TRBV5-6	TRBJ2-7	TGTGCCAGCAGCTTTCGGACGGCCATCTACGAGCAGTACTTC	CASSFRTAIYEQYF
TRBD2	few	TRBV7-8	TRBJ2-1	TGTACCAGCAGCCACCCGGGACTAGGTTATGATGAGCAGTTCTTC	CTSSHPGLGYDEQFF
TRBD1	many	TRBV19	TRBJ1-1	TGTGCCAGTAGTGCGGACAGGCGGGGTTTCACTGAAGCTTTCTTT	CASSADRRGFTEAFF
NA	medium-sized	TRBV29-1	TRBJ2-7	TGCAGCGTTGCTGGGGGTCTAGCTCTCTCCTACGAGCAGTACTTC	CSVAGGLALSYEQYF
NA	many	TRBV10-3	TRBJ1-2	TGTGCCATCAGTGATTATGTCAGGCCCTATTCGAGTGGCTACACCTTC	CAISDYVRPYSSGYTF
NA	NA	TRBV29-1	TRBJ1-1	TGCAGCTTCTCGGACGGGAACACTGAAGCTTTCTTT	CSFSDGNTEAFF
TRBD1	many	TRBV7-9	TRBJ1-6	TGTGCCAGCAGCTCTCGAGGACAGGGAGGTAATTCACCCCTCCACTTT	CASSSRGQGGNSPLHF
TRBD2	many	TRBV19	TRBJ2-1	TGTGCCAGTAGTATGCTTAGCGGGGGTGTCCATGAGCAGTTCTTC	CASSMLSGGVHEQFF
TRBD2	many	TRBV7-8	TRBJ2-7	TGTGCCAGCAGCTTTATAGCGGGGGGGCCTGGCGAGCAGTACTTC	CASSFIAGGPGEQYF
NA	many	TRBV7-8	TRBJ1-1	TGTGCCAGCAGCCTAAGGGTCTACGGAGGAGCCCCCTTGAACACTGAAGCTTTCTTT	CASSLRVYGGAPLNTEAFF
NA	many	TRBV29-1	TRBJ2-1	TGCAGCGTTGTTGACAGCGGATCCTACAATGAGCAGTTCTTC	CSVVDSGSYNEQFF
NA	many	TRBV12-3/TRBV12-4	TRBJ1-2	TGTGCCAGCAAACCTGGGTTACTCTATGGCTACACCTTC	CASKPGLLYGYTF
NA	many	TRBV11-2	TRBJ1-3	TGTGCCAGCACCCCCTCGGGATCTACTGGAAACACCATATATTTT	CASTPSGSTGNTIYF
NA	many	TRBV20-1	TRBJ2-7	TGCAGTGCTGGAACGGACCCAGCCTACGAGCAGTACTTC	CSAGTDPAYEQYF
NA	large	TRBV20-1	TRBJ1-6	TGCAGTGCTAGGGAATCAGATGTGGGTCTCCACTTT	CSARESDVGLHF
NA	NA	TRBV6-2/TRBV6-3	TRBJ1-1	TGTGCCAGCAGTTACAAAAGGGGCGCGGGCACTGAAGCTTTCTTT	CASSYKRGAGTEAFF
TRBD1	many	TRBV11-2	TRBJ2-5	TGTGCCAGCAGCCTACAAGGACAGGGGAGGGAGACCCAGTACTTC	CASSLQGQGRETQYF
NA	many	TRBV29-1	TRBJ1-1	TGCAGCGTTGAAGGCAGGGGCTTAGGCACTGAAGCTTTCTTT	CSVEGRGLGTEAFF
TRBD1	many	TRBV4-1	TRBJ2-2	TGCGCCAGCACCCAAAGGGGGCTCGGACAGGGTAGTAAGACCGGGGAGCTGTTTTTT	CASTQRGLGQGSKTGELFF
NA	few	TRBV4-1	TRBJ2-7	TGCGCCAGCAGCCAAGACAGGGCCCACGAGCAGTACTTC	CASSQDRAHEQYF
NA	many	TRBV7-8	TRBJ1-1	TGTGCCAGCAGAATAACCGGGACCGAAGCTTTCTTT	CASRITGTEAFF
NA	many	TRBV20-1	TRBJ2-1	TGCAGTGCTAGAGAGGGGACCGATGAGCAGTTCTTC	CSAREGTDEQFF
NA	NA	TRBV5-8	TRBJ1-6	TGTGCCAGCAGCTTGGGGGCCTCCTATTCGCCCCTCCACTTT	CASSLGASYSPLHF
NA	many	TRBV6-5	TRBJ2-6	TGTGCCAGCAGTCCCAGAGACTCTGGGGCCAACGTCCTGACTTTC	CASSPRDSGANVLTF
TRBD2	many	TRBV9	TRBJ2-1	TGTGCCAGCAGCGTTAGCGGGGGGCGGAATGAGCAGTTCTTC	CASSVSGGRNEQFF